This T cell receptor beta chain emerged from a study of blood T cell repertoires in COVID-19. The V segment lost 3 bases and the J segment 2 bases; nucleotides outside the gene matches: 5. From germline, CDR1 is GTSNPN and CDR2 SVGIG (reference sequence). The CDR3 extends over 14 amino acids. Using immunoSEQ multiplex PCR, the repertoire was profiled, and TCRdb retains in-frame clones only, with some absent. The repertoire holds about 220,000 clones, with roughly 88% as singletons. The specimen was PBMCs or T cells enriched from blood (not recorded which). J is TRBJ2-3 and V is TRBV30, with 7 bases fitting TRBD1. The receptor was derived from a woman aged 45-60 years with acute COVID-19. The CDR3 bases are TGTGCCTGGAGGACAGGGCACCCCACAGATACGCAGTATTTT. Translating it yields CAWRTGHPTDTQYF.